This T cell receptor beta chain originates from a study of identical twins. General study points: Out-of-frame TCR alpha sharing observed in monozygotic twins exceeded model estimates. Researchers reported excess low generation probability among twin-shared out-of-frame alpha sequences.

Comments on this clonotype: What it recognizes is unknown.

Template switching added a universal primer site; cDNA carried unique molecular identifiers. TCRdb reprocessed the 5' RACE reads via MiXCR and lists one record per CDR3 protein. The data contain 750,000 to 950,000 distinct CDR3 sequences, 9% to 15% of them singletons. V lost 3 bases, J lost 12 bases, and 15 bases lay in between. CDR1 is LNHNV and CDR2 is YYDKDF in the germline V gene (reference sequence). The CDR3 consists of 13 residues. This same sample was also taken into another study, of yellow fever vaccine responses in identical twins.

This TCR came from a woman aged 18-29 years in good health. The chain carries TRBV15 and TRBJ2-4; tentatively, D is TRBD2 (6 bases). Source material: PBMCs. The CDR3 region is CATSRPVEGHQYF. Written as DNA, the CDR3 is TGTGCCACCAGCAGGCCGGTGGAGGGCCATCAGTACTTC.